This T cell receptor (beta chain) is drawn from a study of monozygotic twins with inflammatory bowel disease. Study-wide points: No detectable difference in repertoire similarity separated concordant from discordant twins, possibly as a result of limited power. TCRbeta inverse Simpson diversity was decreased in IBD patients versus healthy co-twins.

Looked up from germline, CDR1 is DFQATT and CDR2 is SNEGSKA (reference sequence). The CDR3 covers 12 residues. Making each TCR library took approximately 3,700 ng of total RNA. Addition of UMIs with a 6-nucleotide sample barcode was achieved by template switching. TCRdb reworked the 5' RACE reads into one entry per CDR3 protein, no DNA. This repertoire comprises 120,000 to 150,000 distinct CDR3 sequences; its ten largest clones make up 2.4%. Concerning this clonotype itself: What it recognizes is unknown.

V gene TRBV20-1 combines with J gene TRBJ2-5. The sequence derives from a human donor with ulcerative colitis or Crohn's disease, or a healthy co-twin of an affected twin (not recorded which). The sequenced sample consisted of blood. The CDR3 is CSARRARETQYF.